The 20 T cell receptor beta chains below all came from one sample that was sequenced in a study of blood T cell repertoires in COVID-19 (TCRdb year 2020). Libraries were built with the immunoSEQ multiplex PCR assay. What TCRdb holds here is the immuneACCESS table cut down to in-frame rearrangements. Part of the clones is not present; checked against another copy, under half of the missing clones reflect an unresolved V gene, and the others are unexplained. The sample yields approximately 280,000 clones; roughly 91% were counted once. Of the sample, approximately 4.2% falls within the top ten clones. The sample comprised peripheral blood. The receptor source for this set is a man between 35 and 55 years old with acute or convalescent COVID-19.

This rearrangement joins TRBV5-1 to TRBJ1-1; a weak D match, TRBD1 (5 bases). Germline values: CDR1 SGHRS, CDR2 YFSETQ. This CDR3 contains 15 residues. V was cut by 5 bases and J by 1 base, with 15 bases left in between. DNA for the CDR3: TGCGCCAGCAGGGTTGGGGCGGACACGAACACTGAAGCTTTCTTT. It specifies CASRVGADTNTEAFF.

The chain couples TRBV12-5 to TRBJ2-7; tentatively, D is TRBD1 (6 bases). V lost 7 bases and J lost 4, with 17 bases in between. The germline V gene has CDR1 LGHNT and CDR2 FRNRAP. This CDR3 is built from 14 residues. Here the CDR3 DNA reads TGTGCTAGTGCCCTAGCTGGGGGCGTATACGAGCAGTACTTC. It is translated as CASALAGGVYEQYF.

The V and J genes are TRBV2 and TRBJ1-3, with 9 bases fitting TRBD1. The CDR3 is 17 amino acids. V gave up 6 bases and J gave up 1 base; unmatched junction bases: 10. Germline CDR1 and CDR2: SNHLY and FYNNEI. The CDR3 here is CASRLTGTGLSGNTIYF. As DNA, the CDR3 is TGTGCCAGCAGACTTACCGGGACAGGGCTATCTGGAAACACCATATATTTT.

CDR3 amino acids: CASSARGSNQPQHF. The CDR3 DNA reads TGTGCCAGCAGCGCCAGGGGAAGCAATCAGCCCCAGCATTTT. V usage is TRBV6-5 and J usage is TRBJ1-5, with TRBD1 as a possible D gene (6 bases). The CDR3 has 14 amino acids. V was clipped by 6 bases and J by 1 base, with 10 bases between them. Germline values: CDR1 MNHEY, CDR2 SVGAGI.

This sequence joins TRBV5-1 and TRBJ2-7, with 7 bases matching TRBD2. The CDR3 consists of 15 residues. The germline V gene encodes CDR1 SGHRS and CDR2 YFSETQ. V was clipped by 0 bases and J by 7 bases; unmatched bases: 10. The CDR3 DNA sequence: TGCGCCAGCAGCTTGGGAGCGGGGCAATACGGGGAGCAGTACTTC. Its protein is CASSLGAGQYGEQYF. Combining the CDR3 with reference TRBV5-1 and TRBJ2-7 gives the whole variable domain KAGVTQTPRYLIKTRGQQVTLSCSPISGHRSVSWYQQTPGQGLQFLFEYFSETQRNKGNFPGRFSGRQFSNSRSEMNVSTLELGDSALYLCASSLGAGQYGEQYFGPGTRLTVT.

The chain has TRBV5-8 and TRBJ2-7; a weak D match, TRBD1 (5 bases). The germline CDR1 and CDR2 sequences are SGHTS and YDEGEE. The germline V and J ends were trimmed by 1 base and 0 bases, with 11 bases remaining between them. This CDR3 is 15 amino acids long. The CDR3 region is CASSLFQGHSYEQYF. The CDR3 coding sequence is TGTGCCAGCAGCTTGTTCCAGGGTCACTCCTACGAGCAGTACTTC.

The CDR3 sequence is CASSENPEPRGAFF. The CDR3 DNA sequence: TGTGCCAGCAGTGAAAACCCGGAACCCAGGGGAGCTTTCTTT. V usage is TRBV2 and J usage is TRBJ1-1; possibly TRBD1 for D (6 bases). The CDR3 runs 14 residues. Germline-derived CDR1 and CDR2 are SNHLY and FYNNEI. V was pared by 2 bases and J by 10 bases, with 17 bases between.

CDR3 sequence reads: CASSLGWMTQYF. CDR3 sequence (DNA): TGTGCCAGCAGTTTGGGCTGGATGACGCAGTATTTT. This chain connects TRBV12-3 or TRBV12-4 to TRBJ2-3; D gene ambiguous. V shed 3 bases and J shed 9 bases, with 10 bases lying between them. The CDR3 runs to 12 residues.

The V call is TRBV6-5, the J call TRBJ1-2, with D hard to call. Germline V lookup: CDR1 MNHEY, CDR2 SVGAGI. Trimming took 1 base from V and 2 from J, leaving 8 bases between them. The CDR3 totals 14 residues. The CDR3 loop is CASSYFASNYGYTF. As DNA, the CDR3 is TGTGCCAGCAGTTACTTTGCGTCGAACTATGGCTACACCTTC.

The chain joins TRBV5-5 to TRBJ1-5, with D maybe TRBD1 (6 bases). The CDR3 loop spans 16 amino acids. The ends were cut back, 1 base at V and 4 bases at J, with 15 bases in the middle. CDR1 is SGHKS and CDR2 is YYEKEE in the germline V gene (reference sequence). The CDR3: CASSLWGGSPNQPQHF. The CDR3 DNA reads as TGTGCCAGCAGCTTGTGGGGGGGCTCTCCTAATCAGCCCCAGCATTTT.

The V gene is TRBV10-3, the J gene TRBJ1-1, with D perhaps matching TRBD1 (6 bases). The CDR3 contains 14 residues. The germline CDR1 and CDR2 sequences are ENHRY and SYGVKD. Trimming took off 0 bases at V and 3 bases at J, with 8 bases between the two ends. In DNA form, the CDR3 reads TGTGCCATCAGTGAGTCGGGGGCGGACACTGAAGCTTTCTTT. This encodes CAISESGADTEAFF.

V and J are TRBV7-9 and TRBJ2-1; D gene uncertain. Trimming removed 7 bases at V and 0 bases at J, with 10 bases between. The CDR3 is 14 amino acids. Germline V gives CDR1 SEHNR, CDR2 FQNEAQ (reference sequence). In nucleotides, the CDR3 is TGTGCCAGCACCACTCCGAGCTCCTACAATGAGCAGTTCTTC. Translated, it gives CASTTPSSYNEQFF. The whole variable domain, remainder taken from reference TRBV7-9 and TRBJ2-1, is DTGVSQNPRHKITKRGQNVTFRCDPISEHNRLYWYRQTLGQGPEFLTYFQNEAQLEKSRLLSDRFSAERPKGSFSTLEIQRTEQGDSAMYLCASTTPSSYNEQFFGPGTRLTVL.

The genes are TRBV6-1 and TRBJ1-2; D is possibly TRBD1 (5 bases). In germline, CDR1 is MNHNS, CDR2 SASEGT. This CDR3 region has 15 residues. Trimming pared 1 base from V and 7 bases from J, leaving 16 bases between. CDR3 in amino acids: CASSEGLAGGGGYTF. The CDR3 DNA reads as TGTGCCAGCAGTGAAGGCTTAGCGGGGGGTGGTGGCTACACCTTC.

The chain combines TRBV5-3 with TRBJ1-5; TRBD1 aligns across 12 bases. TRBV5-3 is an ORF, with its function uncertain. Germline trimming cut 4 bases from V and 3 bases from J; bases unmatched to any gene: 5. The CDR3 has 16 amino acids. CDR3 DNA: TGTGCCAGAAGCAGCCGGGACAGGGGGCTCAATCAGCCCCAGCATTTT. Its translation: CARSSRDRGLNQPQHF.

The J gene is TRBJ2-1, the V gene TRBV24-1; tentatively, D is TRBD1 (7 bases). The CDR3 sequence is 16 residues long. Per the germline V gene, CDR1 is KGHDR and CDR2 is SFDVKD. V dropped 4 bases and J dropped 5 bases, with 17 bases sitting between them. CDR3 in amino acids: CATSELGRGENNEQFF. The CDR3 DNA follows: TGTGCCACCAGTGAGTTGGGCAGGGGGGAAAACAATGAGCAGTTCTTC.

V gene TRBV5-1 combines with J gene TRBJ1-1; tentative D call: TRBD1 (5 bases). Trimming removed 5 bases at V and 1 base at J, with 12 bases between. Looked up from germline, CDR1 is SGHRS and CDR2 is YFSETQ. The CDR3 runs 14 residues. The CDR3 sequence: CASSRDRPNTEAFF. As DNA, the CDR3 is TGCGCCAGCAGTCGAGACAGACCGAACACTGAAGCTTTCTTT.

V usage is TRBV11-1 and J usage is TRBJ1-1; D is unclear. Germline assignment: CDR1 SGHAT and CDR2 FQDESV (reference sequence). The CDR3 loop spans 14 amino acids. Trimming took 1 base from V and 0 from J, leaving 6 bases between them. The CDR3 loop reads CASSLGAVNTEAFF. In nucleotides, the CDR3 is TGTGCCAGCAGCTTAGGGGCAGTGAACACTGAAGCTTTCTTT. Using reference TRBV11-1 and TRBJ1-1 for the parts outside the CDR3, the full variable domain is EAEVAQSPRYKITEKSQAVAFWCDPISGHATLYWYRQILGQGPELLVQFQDESVVDDSQLPKDRFSAERLKGVDSTLKIQPAELGDSAMYLCASSLGAVNTEAFFGQGTRLTVV.

The genes are TRBV21-1 and TRBJ1-1; the D call of TRBD1 is as the table states it, not checked on the DNA. TRBV21-1 is assigned pseudogene status. The length of the CDR3 is 15 residues. CDR3: CASSPRTGWNTEAFF. The CDR3, as DNA: TGTGCCAGCAGCCCCCGGACAGGGTGGAACACTGAAGCTTTCTTT.

This sequence joins TRBV6-1 and TRBJ1-2; D gene ambiguous. The V gene's germline CDR1 is MNHNS and CDR2 SASEGT. The V gene lost 0 bases and the J gene lost 6 bases, with 17 bases spanning the gap. There are 16 residues in the CDR3. DNA for the CDR3: TGTGCCAGCAGTGAAGCTGGTTGGTATGGTAGAGATGGCTACACCTTC. Residues: CASSEAGWYGRDGYTF.

The chain has TRBV24-1 and TRBJ1-5; D unclear. Trimming shortened V by 4 bases and J by 4 bases, and 4 bases separated the two germline ends. Germline lookup yields CDR1 KGHDR and CDR2 SFDVKD. CDR3 length: 12 amino acids. CDR3 in DNA: TGTGCCACCAGTGACTATAATCAGCCCCAGCATTTT. Amino acid sequence: CATSDYNQPQHF.